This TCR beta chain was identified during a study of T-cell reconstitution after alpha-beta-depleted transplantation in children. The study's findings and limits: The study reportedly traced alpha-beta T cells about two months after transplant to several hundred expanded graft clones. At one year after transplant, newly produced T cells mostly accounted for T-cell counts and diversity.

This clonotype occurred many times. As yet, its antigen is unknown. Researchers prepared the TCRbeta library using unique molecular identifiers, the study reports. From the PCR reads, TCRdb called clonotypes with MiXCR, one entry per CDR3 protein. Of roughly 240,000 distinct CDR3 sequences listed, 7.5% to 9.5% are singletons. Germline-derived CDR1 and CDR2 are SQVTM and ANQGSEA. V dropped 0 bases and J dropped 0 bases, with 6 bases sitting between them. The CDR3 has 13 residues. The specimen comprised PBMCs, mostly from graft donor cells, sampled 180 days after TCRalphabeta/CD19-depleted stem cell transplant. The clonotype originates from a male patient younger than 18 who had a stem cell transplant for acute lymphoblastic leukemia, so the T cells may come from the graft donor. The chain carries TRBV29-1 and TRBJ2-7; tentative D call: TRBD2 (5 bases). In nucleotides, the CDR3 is TGCAGCGTTGAAGACGGGAACTCCTACGAGCAGTACTTC. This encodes CSVEDGNSYEQYF.